A single T cell receptor (beta chain) is shown here with its context. The antigen is undetermined. This entry is derived from a study of T cells in tuberculosis. Study conclusions and caveats: Classification accuracy was roughly 90% (AUROC over 0.85) with the GMM-specific repertoire. Active tuberculosis TCR-alpha repertoires lay closer to GMM-specific TCRs than IGRA-negative controls, suggesting clonal expansion.

Tuberculin skin test and IGRA determined adolescents' latent tuberculosis status at entry. Libraries were prepared by immunoSEQ multiplex PCR; TCRdb keeps only in-frame clonotypes and omits some of them. Among 30,000 to 40,000 clones listed, 80% to 95% were seen once. Germline V gives CDR1 GTSNPN, CDR2 SVGIG (reference sequence). The V end lost 1 base, the J end lost 2 bases, and 15 bases lay between the germline ends. This CDR3 is 15 amino acids long. Input material: PBMCs. This receptor was taken from a donor aged 10-29 years with latent tuberculosis or without tuberculosis infection. V is TRBV30 and J is TRBJ2-7, with D tentatively TRBD1 (6 bases). In DNA form, the CDR3 reads TGTGCCTGGAGTGACCCTCAGGGGCCTACCTACGAGCAGTACTTC. This codes for CAWSDPQGPTYEQYF. Together with reference TRBV30 and TRBJ2-7, the CDR3 gives the full variable domain: SQTIHQWPATLVQPVGSPLSLECTVEGTSNPNLYWYRQAAGRGLQLLFYSVGIGQISSEVPQNLSASRPQDRQFILSSKKLLLSDSGFYLCAWSDPQGPTYEQYFGPGTRLTVT.